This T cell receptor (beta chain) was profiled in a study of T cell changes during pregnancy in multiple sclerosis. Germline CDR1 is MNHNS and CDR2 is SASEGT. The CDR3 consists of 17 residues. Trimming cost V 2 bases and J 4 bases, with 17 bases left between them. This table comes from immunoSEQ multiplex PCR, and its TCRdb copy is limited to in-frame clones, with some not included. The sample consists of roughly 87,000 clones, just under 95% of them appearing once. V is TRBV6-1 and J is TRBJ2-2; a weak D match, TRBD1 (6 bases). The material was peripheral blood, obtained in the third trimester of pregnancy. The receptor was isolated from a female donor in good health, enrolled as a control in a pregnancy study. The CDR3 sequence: CASSERGGGFSTGELFF. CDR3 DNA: TGTGCCAGCAGTGAAAGGGGTGGGGGCTTTAGCACCGGGGAGCTGTTTTTT.